The 29 T cell receptor beta chains given below trace back to one sample, sequenced in a study of response to subunit inactivated influenza vaccine. TCRdb re-analysed the RT-PCR reads in MiXCR, keeping a single row per CDR3 protein. This repertoire shows around 530,000 distinct CDR3 sequences, about 12% found once; its top ten account for 10%. The sample consisted of PBMCs from blood, taken on the day of vaccination. The receptors derive from a man aged 45-60 years who received an inactivated influenza vaccine.

The V and J genes are TRBV6-5 and TRBJ1-5; D may be TRBD1 (5 bases). The J call is uncertain, as TRBJ2-3 better fits the DNA end. Germline-derived CDR1 and CDR2 are MNHEY and SVGAGI. CDR3 length: 13 amino acids. The CDR3 reads CASSSGSSQPQYF. As DNA, the CDR3 is TGTGCCAGCAGTTCAGGGTCGAGTCAGCCCCAGTATTTT.

This clonotype occurred a few times. The chain employs TRBV6-5 and TRBJ1-4; perhaps TRBD1 as D (5 bases). This CDR3 has 13 amino acids. Germline-derived CDR1 and CDR2 are MNHEY and SVGAGI. V gave up 2 bases and J gave up 8 bases, with 9 bases separating them. Written as DNA, the CDR3 is TGTGCCAGCAGTTACGGGGGTCGGGAAAAACTGTTTTTT. The encoded protein is CASSYGGREKLFF.

This clonotype was found a few times. The chain combines TRBV28 with TRBJ2-7; D is possibly TRBD1 or TRBD2 (5 bases each). V was cut by 1 base and J by 3 bases, with 19 bases left in between. CDR1 MDHEN and CDR2 SYDVKM come from the germline V gene. CDR3 length: 17 amino acids. CDR3 in DNA: TGTGCCAGCAGTTTATTCGGGCTCAGCGAGGGGAGCTACGAGCAGTACTTC. Its protein is CASSLFGLSEGSYEQYF.

Points on this clonotype: At one end, the junction sequence differs from germline, possibly due to a read error. V gene TRBV4-3 combines with J gene TRBJ2-2; 13 bases are a match to TRBD2. Germline CDR1 reads LGHNA; CDR2 reads YSLEER. This CDR3 region has 18 residues. The CDR3 nucleotides are TGCGCCAGCAGCCACCAACTAGCGGGGGGGCCTAACATCGGGGAGCTGTTTTTT. As protein: CASSHQLAGGPNIGELFF.

This clonotype was recorded many times. CDR3 loop: CASSRTAMNTEAFF. CDR3 bases: TGTGCCAGCAGCCGGACAGCGATGAACACTGAAGCTTTCTTT. The chain carries TRBV7-2 and TRBJ1-1; maybe TRBD1 (6 bases). Trimming shortened V by 5 bases and J by 0 bases, and 10 bases separated the two germline ends. From germline, CDR1 is SGHTA and CDR2 FQGNSA. CDR3 length: 14 amino acids.

This clonotype has ten or more counts. V is TRBV3-1 and J is TRBJ2-1; the D is unclear. With 0 bases removed from V and 4 bases from J, the gap between germline ends came to 7 bases. Germline V lookup: CDR1 LGHDT, CDR2 YNNKEL (reference sequence). CDR3 size: 14 residues. CDR3 protein: CASSQDGQYNEQFF. The CDR3 coding sequence is TGTGCCAGCAGCCAAGATGGCCAGTACAATGAGCAGTTCTTC.

The table lists this clonotype with a few counts. CDR3 nucleotide sequence: TGCGCCAGCAGCGGGCAGACAGGGGGCGCAGATACGCAGTATTTT. Translated, it gives CASSGQTGGADTQYF. The chain combines TRBV5-1 with TRBJ2-3; 10 nucleotides align to TRBD1. The V and J ends lost 4 bases and 4 bases, in that order; junction bases with no gene match: 6. CDR1 is SGHRS and CDR2 is YFSETQ in the germline V gene. The CDR3 is 15 amino acids. Complete variable domain (other parts from reference TRBV5-1 and TRBJ2-3): KAGVTQTPRYLIKTRGQQVTLSCSPISGHRSVSWYQQTPGQGLQFLFEYFSETQRNKGNFPGRFSGRQFSNSRSEMNVSTLELGDSALYLCASSGQTGGADTQYFGPGTRLTVL.

The rearrangement links TRBV20-1 to TRBJ2-5; D remains unclear. The germline gives CDR1 DFQATT, CDR2 SNEGSKA (reference sequence). The V end was cut by 0 bases, the J end by 5 bases, with 13 bases between. The CDR3 has 14 residues. Here the CDR3 DNA reads TGCAGTGCTAGAGATTGGAGACGGATGGAGACCCAGTACTTC. This sequence encodes CSARDWRRMETQYF.

This chain links TRBV5-1 with TRBJ1-6, with D uncertain. Germline CDR1 and CDR2: SGHRS and YFSETQ. The CDR3 contains 14 residues. V shed 1 base and J shed 8 bases, with 10 bases lying between them. The CDR3 protein is CASSLTTRYSPLHF. The DNA for the CDR3 is TGCGCCAGCAGCTTGACCACCAGATATTCACCCCTCCACTTT.

This clonotype has a count of ten or more. The V gene is TRBV12-3 or TRBV12-4, the J gene TRBJ2-2; TRBD2 aligns across 8 bases. V was clipped by 6 bases and J by 6 bases; unmatched bases: 9. This CDR3 is built from 15 residues. DNA for the CDR3: TGTGCCAGCAGCCCCGGGACTAGTCTATCCGGGGAGCTGTTTTTT. It translates to CASSPGTSLSGELFF.

The chain has TRBV15 and TRBJ2-1; D might be TRBD2 (5 bases). The CDR3 consists of 15 residues. Germline values: CDR1 LNHNV, CDR2 YYDKDF (reference sequence). V was trimmed by 0 bases and J by 7 bases, leaving 13 bases between them. The chain's CDR3 is CATSRDWLAGNEQFF. The CDR3 nucleotides read TGTGCCACCAGCAGAGATTGGCTAGCAGGTAATGAGCAGTTCTTC.

This clonotype has a handful of counts. The chain uses TRBV20-1 and TRBJ1-5; a possible D gene is TRBD1 (6 bases). Trimming stripped 5 bases from V and 4 bases from J, with 9 bases between. CDR1 is DFQATT, CDR2 SNEGSKA, per germline (reference sequence). The CDR3 extends over 12 amino acids. This chain's CDR3 is CSAVGQNQPQHF. The CDR3 nucleotides are TGCAGTGCTGTCGGACAGAATCAGCCCCAGCATTTT.

This rearrangement joins TRBV5-6 to TRBJ2-1; TRBD2 matches at 11 bases. CDR3 length: 16 amino acids. V lost 6 bases and J lost 0; bases outside the gene matches: 5. Germline V gene sequence: CDR1 SGHDT, CDR2 YYEEEE. CDR3 sequence reads: CASTGLADYSYNEQFF. CDR3 in DNA: TGTGCCAGCACGGGACTAGCGGATTACTCCTACAATGAGCAGTTCTTC.

The rearrangement links TRBV21-1 to TRBJ1-5; the D call TRBD1 from the table was never checked on the DNA. TRBV21-1 is reported as a pseudogene. The CDR3 loop spans 15 amino acids. The CDR3 bases are TGTGCCGACCAGGGACGGCGGCTTAGCAATCAGCCCCAGCATTTT. Translation gives CADQGRRLSNQPQHF.

This clonotype was seen only a few times. This chain uses TRBV7-9 with TRBJ1-1; 8 bases align to TRBD1. The J segment lost 4 bases and the V segment lost 2 bases, leaving 3 bases of the junction unmatched. The CDR3 consists of 14 residues. From germline, CDR1 is SEHNR and CDR2 FQNEAQ (reference sequence). CDR3 in amino acids: CASSLQGAFTEAFF. DNA of the CDR3: TGTGCCAGCAGCTTACAGGGGGCATTCACTGAAGCTTTCTTT.

This clonotype was seen a handful of times. DNA for the CDR3: TGTGCCAGCAGCTATACGACCGCCTACGAGCAGTACTTC. Amino acids: CASSYTTAYEQYF. The chain recombines TRBV12-3 or TRBV12-4 with TRBJ2-7; D is unclear. The CDR3 consists of 13 residues. Between the trimmed V and J ends, which lost 6 bases and 2 bases, there was a span of 11 bases.

The CDR3 reads CASRDLLKPVSEQYF. The CDR3 DNA follows: TGTGCCAGCAGAGATCTTCTTAAGCCCGTCTCCGAGCAGTACTTC. The V call is TRBV12-3 or TRBV12-4, the J call TRBJ2-7, with unresolved D. The CDR3 totals 15 residues. The V and J ends lost 6 bases and 6 bases respectively, with 21 bases between them.

The chain employs TRBV6-1 and TRBJ1-5; D remains ambiguous. V gave up 6 bases and J gave up 0 bases, with 6 bases separating them. The CDR3 has 13 residues. The germline V gene encodes CDR1 MNHNS and CDR2 SASEGT. Written as DNA, the CDR3 is TGTGCCAGCAGACCAACTAGCAATCAGCCCCAGCATTTT. Its protein product is CASRPTSNQPQHF.

Notes on this clonotype: One base away lies a much larger clone, so this may be a sequencing read error. J is TRBJ2-2 and V is TRBV29-1; D uncertain. There are 13 residues in the CDR3. V was pared by 5 bases and J by 9 bases, with 16 bases between. Germline CDR1 is SQVTM and CDR2 is ANQGSEA. The CDR3 sequence is CSVYFLELWELFF. The CDR3 DNA follows: TGCAGCGTTTATTTCCTGGAGTTGTGGGAGCTGTTTTTT.

In DNA form, the CDR3 reads TGTGCCAGCAGCTTGGGATGGGGTCAGCCGTCCTACGAGCAGTACTTC. Its translation is CASSLGWGQPSYEQYF. V and J are TRBV5-6 and TRBJ2-7; D gene unclear. Germline-derived CDR1 and CDR2 are SGHDT and YYEEEE. The CDR3 is 16 amino acids. V lost 0 bases, J lost 1 base, and 14 bases lay in between.

The J gene is TRBJ2-2, the V gene TRBV29-1; 7 nucleotides agree with TRBD2. Germline lookup yields CDR1 SQVTM and CDR2 ANQGSEA. The CDR3 contains 14 residues. Trimming cost V 6 bases and J 3 bases; bases outside gene matches: 7. The chain's CDR3 is CSVYGGRDTGELFF. CDR3 DNA: TGCAGCGTCTATGGGGGGAGGGACACCGGGGAGCTGTTTTTT.

This clonotype was counted between two and nine times. V and J are TRBV24-1 and TRBJ2-2; D may correspond to TRBD1 or TRBD2 (5 bases each). V was cut by 5 bases and J by 2 bases, with 17 bases left in between. The CDR3 has 17 residues. The V gene's germline CDR1 is KGHDR and CDR2 SFDVKD. The CDR3 coding sequence is TGTGCCACCAGTGCCCTAACCGGGACCCTCAACACCGGGGAGCTGTTTTTT. Its protein product is CATSALTGTLNTGELFF.

This sequence joins TRBV11-2 and TRBJ2-5; 7 bases align to TRBD2. Germline V lookup: CDR1 SGHAT, CDR2 FQNNGV. With 5 bases clipped from V and 0 bases from J, the junction kept 9 bases outside the gene matches. The CDR3 has 16 residues. The CDR3 sequence is CASSPAGTTNQETQYF. DNA of the CDR3: TGTGCCAGCAGCCCTGCCGGGACTACGAACCAAGAGACCCAGTACTTC.

The chain combines TRBV7-6 with TRBJ1-4; D gene ambiguous. With 6 bases removed from V and 10 bases from J, the gap between germline ends came to 18 bases. The CDR3 sequence is 14 residues long. Germline V lookup: CDR1 SGHVS, CDR2 FNYEAQ. For the CDR3, the DNA is TGTGCCAGCAGTCGGACGGTTGGGTCAGGAAAACTGTTTTTT. This codes for CASSRTVGSGKLFF.

This clonotype occurred many times. The J gene is TRBJ2-5, the V gene TRBV12-3 or TRBV12-4, with a possible D match to TRBD2 (5 bases). CDR3 length: 14 residues. The germline V and J ends were trimmed by 2 bases and 3 bases, with 10 bases remaining between them. The CDR3 sequence: CASSLSGFEETQYF. The DNA of the CDR3 is TGTGCCAGCAGTTTATCGGGGTTCGAAGAGACCCAGTACTTC.

In this sample, this clonotype turned up many times. The chain carries TRBV12-3 or TRBV12-4 and TRBJ2-3; a weak D match, TRBD2 (5 bases). Trimming pared 1 base from V and 6 bases from J, leaving 8 bases between. The length of the CDR3 is 13 residues. The CDR3 is CASSLGGYDTQYF. The CDR3 DNA follows: TGTGCCAGCAGTTTAGGCGGGTACGATACGCAGTATTTT.

The chain joins TRBV3-1 to TRBJ1-1, with a weak D call TRBD1 (6 bases). Germline CDR1 LGHDT, CDR2 YNNKEL (reference sequence). There are 15 residues in the CDR3. V gave up 2 bases and J gave up 0 bases, with 10 bases separating them. Written as DNA, the CDR3 is TGTGCCAGCAGCCAAATGGGGGCGGTGAACACTGAAGCTTTCTTT. It yields the protein CASSQMGAVNTEAFF.

This clonotype was seen only a few times. The chain recombines TRBV9 with TRBJ2-5; no definite D call. The CDR3 consists of 14 residues. The germline gives CDR1 SGDLS, CDR2 YYNGEE. V lost 0 bases and J lost 0, with 6 bases in between. CDR3 sequence (DNA): TGTGCCAGCAGCGTAGCTCCGTACCAAGAGACCCAGTACTTC. It is translated as CASSVAPYQETQYF.

This clonotype was seen more than once but under ten times. The rearrangement links TRBV3-1 to TRBJ2-2; TRBD2 agrees at 7 bases. V gave up 7 bases and J gave up 1 base; unmatched junction bases: 12. This CDR3 is built from 17 residues. Germline V lookup: CDR1 LGHDT, CDR2 YNNKEL (reference sequence). The CDR3 DNA reads as TGTGCCAGCACCCAGGGCGGGAGAGTACGGAACACCGGGGAGCTGTTTTTT. Its protein is CASTQGGRVRNTGELFF. Full variable domain (rest looked up from reference TRBV3-1 and TRBJ2-2): DTAVSQTPKYLVTQMGNDKSIKCEQNLGHDTMYWYKQDSKKFLKIMFSYNNKELIINETVPNRFSPKSPDKAHLNLHINSLELGDSAVYFCASTQGGRVRNTGELFFGEGSRLTVL.